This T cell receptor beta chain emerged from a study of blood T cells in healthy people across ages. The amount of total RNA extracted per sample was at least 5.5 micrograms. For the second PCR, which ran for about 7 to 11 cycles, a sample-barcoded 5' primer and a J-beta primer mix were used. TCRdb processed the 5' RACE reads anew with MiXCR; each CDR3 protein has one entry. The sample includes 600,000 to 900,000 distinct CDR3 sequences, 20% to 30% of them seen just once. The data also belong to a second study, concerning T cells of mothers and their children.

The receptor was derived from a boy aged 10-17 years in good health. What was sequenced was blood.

CDR3 sequence (DNA): TGTGCCAGCAGTCCGGACGGGGATGGCAACCAAGAGACCCAGTACTTC. This codes for CASSPDGDGNQETQYF. The V call is TRBV5-6, the J call TRBJ2-5, with D tentatively TRBD2 (5 bases). The germline gives CDR1 SGHDT, CDR2 YYEEEE. The V gene lost 5 bases and the J gene lost 0 bases, with 17 bases spanning the gap. The CDR3 has 16 amino acids.